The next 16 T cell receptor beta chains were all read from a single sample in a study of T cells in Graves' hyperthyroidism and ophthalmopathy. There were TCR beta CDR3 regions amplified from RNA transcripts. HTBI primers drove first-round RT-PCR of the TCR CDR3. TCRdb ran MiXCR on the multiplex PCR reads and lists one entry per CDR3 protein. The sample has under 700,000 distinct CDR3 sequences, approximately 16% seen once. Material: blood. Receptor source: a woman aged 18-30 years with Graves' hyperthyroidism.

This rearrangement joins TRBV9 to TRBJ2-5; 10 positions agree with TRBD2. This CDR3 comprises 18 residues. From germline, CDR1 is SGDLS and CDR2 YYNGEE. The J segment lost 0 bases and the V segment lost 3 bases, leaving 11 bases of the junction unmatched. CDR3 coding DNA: TGTGCCAGCAGCGCGAGGCCTAGCGGGGGCCGATACCAAGAGACCCAGTACTTC. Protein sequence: CASSARPSGGRYQETQYF.

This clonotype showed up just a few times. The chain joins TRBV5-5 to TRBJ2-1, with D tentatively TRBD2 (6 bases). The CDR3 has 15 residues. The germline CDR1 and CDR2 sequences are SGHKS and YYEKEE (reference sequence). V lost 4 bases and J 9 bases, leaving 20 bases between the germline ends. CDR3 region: CASSPTGNLGGEQFF. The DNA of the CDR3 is TGTGCCAGCAGCCCGACCGGGAACCTGGGGGGTGAGCAGTTCTTC.

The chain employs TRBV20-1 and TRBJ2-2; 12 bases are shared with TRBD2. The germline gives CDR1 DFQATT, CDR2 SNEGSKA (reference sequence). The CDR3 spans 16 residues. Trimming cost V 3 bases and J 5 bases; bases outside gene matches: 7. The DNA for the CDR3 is TGCAGTGCTAGCCACGGACTAGCGGGACATACCGGGGAGCTGTTTTTT. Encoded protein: CSASHGLAGHTGELFF.

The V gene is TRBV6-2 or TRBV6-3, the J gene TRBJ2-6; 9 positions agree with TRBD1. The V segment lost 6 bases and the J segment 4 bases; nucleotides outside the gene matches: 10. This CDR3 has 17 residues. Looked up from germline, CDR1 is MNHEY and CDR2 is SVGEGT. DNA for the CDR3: TGTGCCAGCAGGCCCGGGACAGGGAGGTCCGGGGCCAACGTCCTGACTTTC. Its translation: CASRPGTGRSGANVLTF.

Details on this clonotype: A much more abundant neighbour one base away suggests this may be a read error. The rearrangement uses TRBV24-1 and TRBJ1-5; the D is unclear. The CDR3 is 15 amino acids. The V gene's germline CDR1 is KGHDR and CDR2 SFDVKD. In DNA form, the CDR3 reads TGTGCCACCAAGTGGCGGAAATATAGCAATCAGCCCCAGCGTTTT. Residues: CATKWRKYSNQPQRF.

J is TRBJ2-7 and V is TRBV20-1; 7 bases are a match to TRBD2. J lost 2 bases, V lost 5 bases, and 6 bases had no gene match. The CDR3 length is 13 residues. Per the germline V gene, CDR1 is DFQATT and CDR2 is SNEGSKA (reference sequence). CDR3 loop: CSAPSGTAYEQYF. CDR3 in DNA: TGCAGTGCTCCCAGCGGGACCGCCTACGAGCAGTACTTC.

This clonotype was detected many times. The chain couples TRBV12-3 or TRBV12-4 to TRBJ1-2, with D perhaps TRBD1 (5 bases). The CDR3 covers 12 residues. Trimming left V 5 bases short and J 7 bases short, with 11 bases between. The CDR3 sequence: CASSADSAGYTF. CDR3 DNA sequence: TGTGCCAGCAGTGCAGACAGCGCTGGCTACACCTTC.

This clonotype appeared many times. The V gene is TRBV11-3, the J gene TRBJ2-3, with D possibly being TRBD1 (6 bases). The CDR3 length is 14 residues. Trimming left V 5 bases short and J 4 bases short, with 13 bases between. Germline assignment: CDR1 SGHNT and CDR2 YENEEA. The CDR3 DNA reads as TGTGCCAGCAGCGAAGGCTACAGGGCAGATACGCAGTATTTT. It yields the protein CASSEGYRADTQYF.

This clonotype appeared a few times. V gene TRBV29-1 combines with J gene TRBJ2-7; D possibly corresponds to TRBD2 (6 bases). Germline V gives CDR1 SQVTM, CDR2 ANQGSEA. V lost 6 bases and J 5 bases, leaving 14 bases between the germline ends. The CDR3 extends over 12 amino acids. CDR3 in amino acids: CSVGTGDHEQYF. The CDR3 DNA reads TGCAGCGTGGGCACGGGGGACCACGAGCAGTACTTC.

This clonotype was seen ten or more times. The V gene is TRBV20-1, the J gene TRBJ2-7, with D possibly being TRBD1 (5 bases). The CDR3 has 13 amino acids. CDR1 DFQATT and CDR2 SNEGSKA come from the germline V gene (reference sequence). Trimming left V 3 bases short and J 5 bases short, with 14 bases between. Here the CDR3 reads CSASGLEGDEQYF. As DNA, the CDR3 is TGCAGTGCTAGCGGGCTAGAAGGGGACGAGCAGTACTTC.

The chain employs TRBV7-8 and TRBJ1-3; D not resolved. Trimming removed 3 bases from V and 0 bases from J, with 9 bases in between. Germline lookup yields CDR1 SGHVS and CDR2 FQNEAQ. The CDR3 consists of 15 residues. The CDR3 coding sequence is TGTGCCAGCAGCTTTGAGACGGGCTCTGGAAACACCATATATTTT. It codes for CASSFETGSGNTIYF.

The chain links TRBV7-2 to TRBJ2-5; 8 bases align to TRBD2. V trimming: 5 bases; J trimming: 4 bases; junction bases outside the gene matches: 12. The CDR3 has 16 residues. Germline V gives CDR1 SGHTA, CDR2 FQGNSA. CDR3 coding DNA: TGTGCCAGCAGCCCAAATAGCGGGGTGCCAAGAGAGACCCAGTACTTC. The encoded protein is CASSPNSGVPRETQYF.

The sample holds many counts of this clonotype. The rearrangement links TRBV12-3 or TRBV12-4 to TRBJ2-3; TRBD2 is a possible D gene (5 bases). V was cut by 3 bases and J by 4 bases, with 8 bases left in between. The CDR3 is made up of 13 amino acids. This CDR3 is CASSLTTPDTQYF. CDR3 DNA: TGTGCCAGCAGTTTGACTACCCCAGATACGCAGTATTTT.

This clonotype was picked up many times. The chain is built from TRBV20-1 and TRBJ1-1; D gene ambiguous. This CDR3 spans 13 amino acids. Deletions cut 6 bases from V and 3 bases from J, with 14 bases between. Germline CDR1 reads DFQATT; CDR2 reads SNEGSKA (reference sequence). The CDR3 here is CSARLEVDTEAFF. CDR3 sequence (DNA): TGCAGTGCCCGATTAGAAGTCGACACTGAAGCTTTCTTT.

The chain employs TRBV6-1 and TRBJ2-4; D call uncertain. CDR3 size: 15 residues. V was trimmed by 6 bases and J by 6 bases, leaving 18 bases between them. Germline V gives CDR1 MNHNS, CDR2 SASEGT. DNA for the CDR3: TGTGCCAGCAGATCAGACTCGGGCGTGGGAAACATTCAGTACTTC. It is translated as CASRSDSGVGNIQYF.

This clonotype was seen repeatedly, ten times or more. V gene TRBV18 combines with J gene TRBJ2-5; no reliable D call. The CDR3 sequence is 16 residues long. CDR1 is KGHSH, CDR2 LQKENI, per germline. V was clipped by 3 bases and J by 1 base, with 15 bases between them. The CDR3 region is CASSPLRKTSQETQYF. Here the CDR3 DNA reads TGTGCCAGCTCACCTCTTCGAAAGACCTCCCAAGAGACCCAGTACTTC.